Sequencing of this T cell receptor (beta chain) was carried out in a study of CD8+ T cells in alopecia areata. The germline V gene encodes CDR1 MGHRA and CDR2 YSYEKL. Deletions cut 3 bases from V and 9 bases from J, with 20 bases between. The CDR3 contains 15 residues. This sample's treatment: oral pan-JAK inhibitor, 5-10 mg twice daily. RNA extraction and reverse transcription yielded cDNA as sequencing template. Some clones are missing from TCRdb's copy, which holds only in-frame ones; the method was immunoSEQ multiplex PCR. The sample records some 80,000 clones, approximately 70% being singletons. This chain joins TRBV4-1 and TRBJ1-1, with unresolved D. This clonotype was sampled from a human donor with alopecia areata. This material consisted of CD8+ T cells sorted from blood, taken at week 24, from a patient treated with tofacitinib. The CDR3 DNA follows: TGCGCCAGCAGCCATCCCGTCACCCGGTATCCGCAAGCTTTCTTT. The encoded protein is CASSHPVTRYPQAFF.